The 2 T cell receptor beta chains in this list originate from one sample, sequenced in a study of cytomegalovirus exposure and HLA in healthy donors. The PCR used 60 Vbeta and 13 Jbeta primers. The data were produced by immunoSEQ multiplex PCR, yet TCRdb's version contains in-frame clones alone and is incomplete. The sample has approximately 140,000 clones; around two thirds are singletons. The material sequenced was PBMCs. The receptor set was obtained from a human donor in good health.

The chain employs TRBV5-4 and TRBJ2-2; D might be TRBD2 (5 bases). The CDR3 spans 17 residues. V lost 5 bases and J 3 bases, leaving 20 bases between the germline ends. In germline, CDR1 is SGHNT, CDR2 YYREEE (reference sequence). Here the CDR3 DNA reads TGTGCCAGCAGTTTAAAGTTCGGAGGCGATTACACCGGGGAGCTGTTTTTT. The encoded protein is CASSLKFGGDYTGELFF.

In DNA form, the CDR3 reads TGCGCCAGCAGTCAATGGATGTCGCCGGGGGCCTACGAGCAGTACTTC. This codes for CASSQWMSPGAYEQYF. This sequence joins TRBV23-1 and TRBJ2-7; TRBD2 is a possible D gene (6 bases). TRBV23-1 is annotated as an ORF whose role is uncertain. V lost 1 base and J lost 2, with 15 bases in between. The CDR3 extends over 16 amino acids.